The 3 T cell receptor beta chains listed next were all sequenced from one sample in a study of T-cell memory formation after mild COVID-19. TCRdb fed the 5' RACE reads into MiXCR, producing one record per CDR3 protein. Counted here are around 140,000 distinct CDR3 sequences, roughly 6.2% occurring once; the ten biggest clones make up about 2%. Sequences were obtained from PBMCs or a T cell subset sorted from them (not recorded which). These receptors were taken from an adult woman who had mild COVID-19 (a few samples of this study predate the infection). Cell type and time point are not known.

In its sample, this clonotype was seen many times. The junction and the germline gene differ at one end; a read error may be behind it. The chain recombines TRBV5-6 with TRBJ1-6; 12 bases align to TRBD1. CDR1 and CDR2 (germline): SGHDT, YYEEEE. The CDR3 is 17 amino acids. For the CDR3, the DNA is TGTGCCAGCAGTCCCGGGACAGGGGGCTCCTACAATTCACCCCTCCACTTT. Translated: CASSPGTGGSYNSPLHF. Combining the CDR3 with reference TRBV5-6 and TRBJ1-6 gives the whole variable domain DAGVTQSPTHLIKTRGQQVTLRCSPKSGHDTVSWYQQALGQGPQFIFQYYEEEERQRGNFPDRFSGHQFPNYSSELNVNALLLGDSALYLCASSPGTGGSYNSPLHFGNGTRLTVT.

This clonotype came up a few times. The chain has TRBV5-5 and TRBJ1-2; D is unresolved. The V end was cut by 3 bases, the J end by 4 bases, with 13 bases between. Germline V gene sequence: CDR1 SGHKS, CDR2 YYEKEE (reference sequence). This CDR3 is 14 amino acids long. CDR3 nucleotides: TGTGCCAGCAGCTCGGACCTCAACCCCTATGGCTACACCTTC. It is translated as CASSSDLNPYGYTF.

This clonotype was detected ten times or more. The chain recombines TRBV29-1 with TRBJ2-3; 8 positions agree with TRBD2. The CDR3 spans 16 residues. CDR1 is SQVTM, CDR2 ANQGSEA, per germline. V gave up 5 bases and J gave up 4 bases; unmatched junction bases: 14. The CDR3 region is CSVRFRSGSFSDTQYF. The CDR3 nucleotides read TGCAGCGTTCGGTTTAGAAGCGGGAGTTTCTCAGATACGCAGTATTTT.